This is a list of T cell receptor beta chains from one sample in a study of Ad26.COV2.S vaccination and SARS-CoV-2 variants. Sequencing used immunoSEQ multiplex PCR; TCRdb keeps in-frame clones, though not all of them. The repertoire includes about 680,000 clones, 89% of them detected once, and around 1.5% sits in the top ten. The source was peripheral blood, collected in a trial of Ad26.COV2.S vaccine versus placebo. These TCRs come from a person aged 18-65 years who received the Ad26.COV2.S COVID-19 vaccine or a placebo. The CDR3 runs from the conserved cysteine through the conserved F or W. D genes are given only for firm matches. Where a row states a size, it is once, few, many or the class of an expanded clone; other rows omit it.

CASRGTSTDTQYF | TGTGCCAGCAGGGGGACAAGCACAGATACGCAGTATTTT | TRBV25-1 | NA | TRBJ2-3 | NA
CAWSVELPGRAEAFF | TGTGCCTGGAGTGTCGAACTACCGGGACGGGCTGAAGCTTTCTTT | TRBV30 | NA | TRBJ1-1 | once
CASSLGAGRGRGNEQFF | TGTGCCAGCAGCTTAGGGGCTGGCAGGGGGCGCGGAAATGAGCAGTTCTTC | TRBV7-2 | TRBD1 | TRBJ2-1 | NA
CASNGVFTDTQYF | TGTGCCAGCAATGGGGTCTTCACAGATACGCAGTATTTT | TRBV2 | NA | TRBJ2-3 | NA
CATSRPEGGGYSYEQYF | TGTGCCACCAGCAGGCCAGAAGGCGGGGGCTACTCCTACGAGCAGTACTTC | TRBV15 | NA | TRBJ2-7 | NA
CASSQETSGGDEQYF | TGTGCCAGCAGCCAAGAAACTAGCGGGGGGGACGAGCAGTACTTC | TRBV4-2 | TRBD2 | TRBJ2-7 | NA
CASSPTGKSTDTQYF | TGTGCCAGTAGCCCGACAGGGAAGTCGACAGATACGCAGTATTTT | TRBV19 | TRBD1 | TRBJ2-3 | once
CASSLGYRVETQYF | TGTGCCAGCAGCTTAGGTTACCGGGTGGAGACCCAGTACTTC | TRBV7-2 | NA | TRBJ2-5 | NA
CAWSVRGTQYF | TGTGCCTGGAGTGTAAGAGGGACCCAGTACTTC | TRBV30 | NA | TRBJ2-5 | NA
CASSSGDDQPQHF | TGTGCCAGCAGTTCTGGGGATGATCAGCCCCAGCATTTT | TRBV6-6 | NA | TRBJ1-5 | NA
CASSSGQGAGYEQYF | TGTGCCAGCTCATCAGGACAGGGGGCCGGCTACGAGCAGTACTTC | TRBV18 | TRBD1 | TRBJ2-7 | NA
CASSQDLAPGPQETQYF | TGCGCCAGCAGCCAAGATCTAGCGCCAGGGCCGCAAGAGACCCAGTACTTC | TRBV4-1 | NA | TRBJ2-5 | once
CASSPGTSGSYEQYF | TGTGCCAGCTCACCAGGGACTAGCGGTTCCTACGAGCAGTACTTC | TRBV18 | TRBD2 | TRBJ2-7 | few
CASSSGTSGGMGRETQYF | TGTGCCAGCAGCTCCGGGACTAGCGGGGGGATGGGTCGAGAGACCCAGTACTTC | TRBV7-2 | TRBD2 | TRBJ2-5 | NA
CASRVGQGYGNTIYF | TGTGCCAGCAGGGTGGGGCAGGGGTATGGAAACACCATATATTTT | TRBV6-6 | NA | TRBJ1-3 | NA
CSFKTDSYEQYF | TGCAGCTTTAAGACGGACTCCTACGAGCAGTACTTC | TRBV29-1 | NA | TRBJ2-7 | NA
CASSLDRVGYGYTF | TGTGCCAGCAGCCTAGACAGGGTCGGGTATGGCTACACCTTC | TRBV5-6 | TRBD1 | TRBJ1-2 | NA
CASSLAGNDYGYTF | TGTGCCAGCAGCTTGGCAGGGAACGACTATGGCTACACCTTC | TRBV5-4 | NA | TRBJ1-2 | NA
CASSHQGENSPLHF | TGTGCCAGCAGCCACCAGGGGGAGAATTCACCCCTCCACTTT | TRBV3-1/TRBV3-2 | TRBD1 | TRBJ1-6 | NA
CASSLGQGRSPLHF | TGCGCCAGCAGCTTGGGACAGGGTAGATCACCCCTCCACTTT | TRBV5-1 | TRBD1 | TRBJ1-6 | NA
CASSHAPGTPNTEAFF | TGTGCCAGCAGCCATGCACCGGGGACACCGAACACTGAAGCTTTCTTT | TRBV14 | NA | TRBJ1-1 | NA
CASSLASGTNTGELFF | TGTGCCAGCAGCTTAGCCTCCGGGACAAACACCGGGGAGCTGTTTTTT | TRBV11-2 | NA | TRBJ2-2 | NA
CASSLSWGRTDTQYF | TGTGCCAGCAGCTTAAGTTGGGGGCGCACAGATACGCAGTATTTT | TRBV7-6 | NA | TRBJ2-3 | NA
CASSEGGQGQETQYF | TGTGCCAGCAGTGAAGGGGGACAGGGCCAAGAGACCCAGTACTTC | TRBV2 | TRBD1 | TRBJ2-5 | NA
CASSLAGGLQETQYF | TGTGCCAGCAGCTTGGCGGGAGGTCTCCAAGAGACCCAGTACTTC | TRBV5-5 | TRBD2 | TRBJ2-5 | NA
CASSQDLYASGATYEQYF | TGTGCCAGCAGCCAAGATCTCTATGCTAGCGGGGCTACCTACGAGCAGTACTTC | TRBV4-2 | TRBD2 | TRBJ2-7 | NA
CASTDGHSNQPQHF | TGTGCCAGCACCGACGGTCATAGCAATCAGCCCCAGCATTTT | TRBV25-1 | NA | TRBJ1-5 | NA
CASSQEQASNQPQHF | TGCGCCAGCAGCCAAGAACAGGCTAGCAATCAGCCCCAGCATTTT | TRBV4-1 | NA | TRBJ1-5 | NA
CATSDRTSGTLDTQYF | TGTGCCACCAGTGATCGGACTAGCGGGACGCTAGATACGCAGTATTTT | TRBV24-1 | TRBD2 | TRBJ2-3 | NA
CASSPGSGNTIYF | TGTGCCAGCTCACCGGGATCTGGAAACACCATATATTTT | TRBV18 | NA | TRBJ1-3 | NA
CASSPRTGGTTNEKLFF | TGTGCCAGCAGCCCTAGGACCGGTGGGACAACTAATGAAAAACTGTTTTTT | TRBV4-2 | NA | TRBJ1-4 | NA
CASSQGWGDEQFF | TGTGCCAGCAGCCAAGGCTGGGGCGATGAGCAGTTCTTC | TRBV3-1/TRBV3-2 | NA | TRBJ2-1 | NA